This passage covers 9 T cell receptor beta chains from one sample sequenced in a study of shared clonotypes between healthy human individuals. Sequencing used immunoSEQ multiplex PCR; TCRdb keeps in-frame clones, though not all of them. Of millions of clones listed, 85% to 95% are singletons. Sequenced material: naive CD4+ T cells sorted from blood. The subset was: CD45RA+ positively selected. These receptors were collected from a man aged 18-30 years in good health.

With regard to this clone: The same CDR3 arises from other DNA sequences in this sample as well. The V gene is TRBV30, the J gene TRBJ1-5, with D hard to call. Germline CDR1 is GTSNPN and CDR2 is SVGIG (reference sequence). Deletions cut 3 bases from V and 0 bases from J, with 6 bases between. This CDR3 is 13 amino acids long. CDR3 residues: CAWSPNSNQPQHF. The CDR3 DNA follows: TGTGCCTGGAGCCCCAATAGCAATCAGCCCCAGCATTTT.

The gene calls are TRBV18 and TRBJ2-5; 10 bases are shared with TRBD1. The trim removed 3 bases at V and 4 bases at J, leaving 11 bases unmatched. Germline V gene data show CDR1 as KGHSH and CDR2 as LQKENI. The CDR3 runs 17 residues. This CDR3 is CASSPIPGQGRGETQYF. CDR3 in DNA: TGTGCCAGCTCACCGATACCGGGACAGGGGAGAGGAGAGACCCAGTACTTC.

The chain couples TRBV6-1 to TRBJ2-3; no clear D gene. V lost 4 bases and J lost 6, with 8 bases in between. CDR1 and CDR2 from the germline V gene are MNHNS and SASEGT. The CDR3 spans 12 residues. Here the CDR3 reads CASSGESDTQYF. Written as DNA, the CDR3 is TGTGCCAGCAGTGGGGAAAGCGATACGCAGTATTTT.

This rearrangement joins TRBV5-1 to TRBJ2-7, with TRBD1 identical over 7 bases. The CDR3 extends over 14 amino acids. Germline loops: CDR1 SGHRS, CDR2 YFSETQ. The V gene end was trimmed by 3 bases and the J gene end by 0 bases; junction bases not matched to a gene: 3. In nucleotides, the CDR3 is TGCGCCAGCAGCTACAGGGGAAGCTCCTACGAGCAGTACTTC. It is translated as CASSYRGSSYEQYF.

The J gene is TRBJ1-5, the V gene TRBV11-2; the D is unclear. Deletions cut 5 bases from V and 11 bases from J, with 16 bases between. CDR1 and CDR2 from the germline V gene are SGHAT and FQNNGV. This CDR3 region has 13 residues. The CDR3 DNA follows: TGTGCCAGCAGCCCGCAAAGTCAGTTGGCCCAGCATTTT. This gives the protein CASSPQSQLAQHF.

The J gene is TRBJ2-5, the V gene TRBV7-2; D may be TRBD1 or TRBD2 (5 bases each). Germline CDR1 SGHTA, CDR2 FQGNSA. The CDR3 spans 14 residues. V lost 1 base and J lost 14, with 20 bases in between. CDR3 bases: TGTGCCAGCAGCTTAGGCCAGCAAGTGGGGGATAAATACTTC. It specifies CASSLGQQVGDKYF. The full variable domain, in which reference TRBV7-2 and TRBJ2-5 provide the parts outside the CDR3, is GAGVSQSPSNKVTEKGKDVELRCDPISGHTALYWYRQSLGQGLEFLIYFQGNSAPDKSGLPSDRFSAERTGGSVSTLTIQRTQQEDSAVYLCASSLGQQVGDKYFGPGTRLLVL.

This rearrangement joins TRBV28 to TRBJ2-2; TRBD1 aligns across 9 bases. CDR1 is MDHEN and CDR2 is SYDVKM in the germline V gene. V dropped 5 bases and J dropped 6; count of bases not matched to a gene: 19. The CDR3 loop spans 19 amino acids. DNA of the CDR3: TGTGCCAGCAGTCCCCGAGGGACAGGGTCGGATCTTAGCGCCGGGGAGCTGTTTTTT. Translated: CASSPRGTGSDLSAGELFF. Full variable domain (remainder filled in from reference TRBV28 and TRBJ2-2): DVKVTQSSRYLVKRTGEKVFLECVQDMDHENMFWYRQDPGLGLRLIYFSYDVKMKEKGDIPEGYSVSREKKERFSLILESASTNQTSMYLCASSPRGTGSDLSAGELFFGEGSRLTVL.

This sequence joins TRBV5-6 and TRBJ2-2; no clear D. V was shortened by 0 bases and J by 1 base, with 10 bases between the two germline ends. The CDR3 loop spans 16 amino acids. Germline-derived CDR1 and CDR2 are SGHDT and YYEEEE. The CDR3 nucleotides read TGTGCCAGCAGCTTGGATAATAGCAGGAACACCGGGGAGCTGTTTTTT. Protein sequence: CASSLDNSRNTGELFF.

The CDR3 sequence: CASSLRGLAGNEQFF. In DNA form, the CDR3 reads TGTGCCAGCAGCTTACGCGGACTAGCGGGCAATGAGCAGTTCTTC. The rearrangement uses TRBV7-2 and TRBJ2-1; TRBD2 matches at 11 bases. The J segment lost 6 bases and the V segment lost 2 bases, leaving 3 bases of the junction unmatched. CDR1 is SGHTA, CDR2 FQGNSA, per germline. The CDR3 totals 15 residues.